These T cell receptor beta chains were read from a single sample in a study of cytomegalovirus exposure and HLA in healthy donors. Data came from immunoSEQ multiplex PCR; TCRdb stores just in-frame clones and leaves some out. The sample has 200,000 to 250,000 clones, over 75% seen once. Sequences were obtained from PBMCs. Receptor source: a woman aged 45 to 65 in good health and CMV-seropositive. Both conserved end residues are part of each CDR3. The D gene is left open where the match is weak. Size is omitted from some rows. Given values are once, few, many or a class for expanded clones.

.	.	TRBV5-1	TRBJ2-7	CASSLGQYYEQYF	TGCGCCAGCAGCTTGGGACAGTACTACGAGCAGTACTTC
TRBD1	.	TRBV10-1	TRBJ2-2	CASRGRIGQGATGELFF	TGCGCCAGCAGGGGGAGGATTGGACAGGGAGCCACCGGGGAGCTGTTTTTT
TRBD2	.	TRBV9	TRBJ2-1	CASSVEGLAPGYNEQFF	TGTGCCAGCAGCGTAGAGGGACTAGCGCCGGGTTACAATGAGCAGTTCTTC
.	.	TRBV11-3	TRBJ2-7	CASSLGVYHEQYF	TGTGCCAGCAGCTTAGGCGTTTACCACGAGCAGTACTTC
.	.	TRBV7-9	TRBJ1-6	CASSLTGQMASPLHF	TGTGCCAGCAGCCTAACAGGACAGATGGCTTCACCCCTCCACTTT
.	.	TRBV28	TRBJ1-1	CASSFDSGRTTMLTENGTEAFF	TGTGCCAGCAGTTTTGATTCGGGGAGAACGACGATGCTTACAGAGAATGGGACTGAAGCTTTCTTT
.	.	TRBV7-6	TRBJ1-1	CASSPDRVEAFF	TGTGCCAGCAGCCCTGACAGAGTTGAAGCTTTCTTT
.	.	TRBV7-3	TRBJ1-1	CASSLSRVPITEAFF	TGTGCCAGCAGCCTTAGCCGGGTCCCGATCACTGAAGCTTTCTTT
.	.	TRBV7-2	TRBJ1-1	CASSPDRTNTEAFF	TGTGCCAGCAGTCCCGACAGAACCAACACTGAAGCTTTCTTT
TRBD1	.	TRBV7-3	TRBJ1-2	CASSLRGQHGYTF	TGTGCCAGCAGCTTACGGGGACAGCATGGCTACACCTTC
TRBD1	.	TRBV18	TRBJ2-7	CASSRQGQGVYEQYF	TGTGCCAGCTCACGACAGGGACAGGGGGTCTACGAGCAGTACTTC
.	once	TRBV12-5	TRBJ1-5	CASGSGVGNQPQHF	TGTGCTAGTGGTTCAGGGGTTGGCAATCAGCCCCAGCATTTT
.	.	TRBV13	TRBJ1-1	CASLDSLGTEAFF	TGTGCCAGTTTGGACTCTCTAGGGACTGAAGCTTTCTTT
.	once	TRBV7-2	TRBJ2-3	CASSLLGHTDTQYF	TGTGCCAGCAGCTTATTGGGCCACACAGATACGCAGTATTTT
.	.	TRBV25-1	TRBJ2-7	CASSEPGDRSYEQYF	TGTGCCAGCAGTGAACCAGGGGACCGCTCCTACGAGCAGTACTTC
TRBD1	few	TRBV9	TRBJ1-1	CASSVALPGGNTEAFF	TGTGCCAGCAGCGTAGCTCTACCAGGGGGCAACACTGAAGCTTTCTTT
TRBD2	.	TRBV5-4	TRBJ2-3	CASSQGLAGSTDTQYF	TGTGCCAGCAGCCAGGGACTAGCGGGGAGCACAGATACGCAGTATTTT
.	.	TRBV6-5	TRBJ2-2	CASRGGNTGELFF	TGTGCCAGCAGAGGGGGTAACACCGGGGAGCTGTTTTTT
TRBD1	.	TRBV7-9	TRBJ2-1	CASSLDRFPFF	TGTGCCAGCAGCCTGGACAGGTTTCCCTTCTTC
.	.	TRBV4-3	TRBJ2-4	CASSQTVGVGNIQYF	TGCGCCAGCAGCCAAACTGTCGGGGTGGGAAACATTCAGTACTTC
TRBD2	.	TRBV5-6	TRBJ2-1	CASSWGAVAGGRNEQFF	TGTGCCAGCAGCTGGGGGGCCGTAGCGGGGGGGAGGAATGAGCAGTTCTTC
TRBD1	once	TRBV5-1	TRBJ2-5	CASSGGQGDQETQYF	TGCGCCAGCAGCGGGGGACAGGGGGACCAAGAGACCCAGTACTTC
.	once	TRBV10-3	TRBJ1-5	CAISGDTNQPQHF	TGTGCCATCAGTGGGGACACCAATCAGCCCCAGCATTTT
.	.	TRBV6-7	TRBJ1-1	CASRNGKNTEAFF	TGTGCCAGCAGAAACGGGAAGAACACTGAAGCTTTCTTT
TRBD1	.	TRBV27	TRBJ2-3	CASSLGRGPADTQYF	TGTGCCAGCAGTTTGGGCAGGGGGCCGGCAGATACGCAGTATTTT
.	.	TRBV9	TRBJ1-5	CASSRRDRPWGNQPQHF	TGTGCCAGCAGCCGACGAGACAGGCCCTGGGGCAATCAGCCCCAGCATTTT
.	.	TRBV9	TRBJ2-1	CASSPSSGQTQYNEQFF	TGTGCCAGCAGCCCTAGCTCTGGACAGACCCAATACAATGAGCAGTTCTTC
.	.	TRBV29-1	TRBJ1-4	CSVEPARADEKLFF	TGCAGCGTTGAACCTGCCAGGGCAGACGAAAAACTGTTTTTT
.	few	TRBV2	TRBJ1-5	CASSEQWQPQHF	TGTGCCAGCAGTGAACAGTGGCAGCCCCAGCATTTT
TRBD2	.	TRBV4-1	TRBJ2-3	CASSPGEGFTDTQYF	TGCGCCAGCAGCCCGGGGGAGGGGTTCACAGATACGCAGTATTTT
.	once	TRBV5-6	TRBJ2-5	CASSLEAVHQETQYF	TGTGCCAGCAGCCTTGAGGCCGTACACCAAGAGACCCAGTACTTC
.	.	TRBV28	TRBJ2-7	CASSLGASSYEQYF	TGTGCCAGCAGTTTGGGGGCGTCGTCCTACGAGCAGTACTTC
TRBD2	.	TRBV2	TRBJ2-5	CASSIERGGGETQYF	TGTGCCAGCAGTATAGAGCGGGGGGGCGGGGAGACCCAGTACTTC
.	.	TRBV28	TRBJ2-7	CASSLTHEQYF	TGTGCCAGCAGTTTGACTCATGAGCAGTACTTC
.	.	TRBV9	TRBJ2-2	CASSGDTGELFF	TGTGCCAGCAGCGGAGACACCGGGGAGCTGTTTTTT
TRBD1	.	TRBV7-2	TRBJ1-2	CASSFSDRVGQGYTF	TGTGCCAGCAGCTTTTCGGACAGGGTGGGGCAGGGCTACACCTTC
TRBD1	.	TRBV7-8	TRBJ2-7	CASSWDSYSYEQYF	TGTGCCAGCAGCTGGGACAGTTACTCCTACGAGCAGTACTTC
TRBD2	few	TRBV15	TRBJ2-5	CATSRTSGGAETQYF	TGTGCCACCAGCAGAACTAGCGGGGGGGCGGAGACCCAGTACTTC
TRBD2	.	TRBV2	TRBJ2-1	CASSEGPSGGQYNEQFF	TGTGCCAGCAGCGAAGGCCCTTCGGGGGGGCAATACAATGAGCAGTTCTTC
.	.	TRBV6-5	TRBJ1-5	CAAGGANQPQHF	TGTGCAGCGGGGGGGGCTAATCAGCCCCAGCATTTT
.	once	TRBV7-8	TRBJ2-2	CATINPRAGSDTGELFF	TGTGCCACCATCAATCCTCGAGCAGGTTCGGACACCGGGGAGCTGTTTTTT
TRBD2	.	TRBV5-4	TRBJ2-5	CASSLGGRIQETQYF	TGTGCCAGCAGCTTGGGCGGGAGAATCCAAGAGACCCAGTACTTC
.	.	TRBV20-1	TRBJ2-3	CSARDSISQYF	TGCAGTGCTAGAGATTCTATCTCGCAGTATTTT
.	.	TRBV10-3	TRBJ1-2	CAISESENYGYTF	TGTGCCATCAGTGAGTCAGAGAACTATGGCTACACCTTC
TRBD1	.	TRBV7-3	TRBJ2-1	CASSPVLGQGYNEQFF	TGTGCCAGCAGCCCAGTCTTAGGACAGGGGTACAATGAGCAGTTCTTC
.	few	TRBV7-9	TRBJ1-6	CASSRNPSGGWQLHF	TGTGCCAGCAGCAGAAACCCATCGGGGGGCTGGCAGCTCCACTTT
.	.	TRBV7-6	TRBJ2-3	CASSLVGDGDTDTQYF	TGTGCCAGCAGCTTAGTAGGGGATGGAGACACAGATACGCAGTATTTT
TRBD2	.	TRBV28	TRBJ2-7	CASRSPGGGGPYEQYF	TGTGCCAGCAGATCACCGGGAGGGGGGGGGCCCTACGAGCAGTACTTC
.	.	TRBV7-9	TRBJ2-3	CASSYDMVADTQYF	TGTGCCAGCAGCTACGACATGGTGGCAGATACGCAGTATTTT
.	.	TRBV6-1	TRBJ1-1	CASSEGGPNTEAFF	TGTGCCAGCAGTGAAGGCGGTCCGAACACTGAAGCTTTCTTT
.	.	TRBV5-1	TRBJ2-7	CASRAGTYEQYF	TGCGCCAGCAGGGCGGGGACCTACGAGCAGTACTTC
TRBD1	.	TRBV4-2	TRBJ1-4	CASSQGTGGLATNEKLFF	TGTGCCAGCAGCCAAGGGACAGGGGGTCTTGCAACTAATGAAAAACTGTTTTTT